The present T cell receptor (beta chain) was sequenced within a study of graft-versus-host responses after intestinal transplantation. On the study more broadly: Those transplanted obtained multivisceral, liver-intestinal, or isolated intestinal grafts. General study results and limits: GvH clones were found in recipient marrow; some appeared first in ileum or blood. Peak GvH clone levels in circulation were associated with early post-transplant HvG declines.

A remark on this clone: Its specificity is unknown.

Libraries were prepared by immunoSEQ multiplex PCR; TCRdb keeps only in-frame clonotypes and omits some of them. The table includes approximately 63,000 clones, about 89% detected once. V lost 5 bases to trimming and J lost 10 bases, with 11 bases between them. From germline, CDR1 is LNHDA and CDR2 SQIVND (reference sequence). This CDR3 is built from 11 residues. To release intraepithelial and lamina propria lymphocytes, the graft tissue was processed. The clonotype originates from a human patient who received an intestinal transplant, so some T cells may come from the graft donor. Here the sequenced sample was ileum tissue, taken roughly 54 weeks after transplant. The rearrangement joins TRBV19 to TRBJ1-2; D not certain. The CDR3 loop reads CASSWTNIYTF. CDR3 nucleotides: TGTGCCAGTAGTTGGACGAATATCTACACCTTC.